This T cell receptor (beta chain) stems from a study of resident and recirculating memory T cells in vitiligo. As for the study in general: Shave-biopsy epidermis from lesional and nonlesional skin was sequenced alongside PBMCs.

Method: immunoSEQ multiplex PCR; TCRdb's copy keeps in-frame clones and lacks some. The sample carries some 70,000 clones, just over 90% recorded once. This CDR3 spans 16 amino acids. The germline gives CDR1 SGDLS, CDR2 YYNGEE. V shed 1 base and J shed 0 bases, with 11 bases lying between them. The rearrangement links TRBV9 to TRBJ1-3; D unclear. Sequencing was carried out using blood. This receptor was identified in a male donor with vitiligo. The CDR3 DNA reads TGTGCCAGCAGCGTATCGGGATTGAGCTCTGGAAACACCATATATTTT. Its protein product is CASSVSGLSSGNTIYF.